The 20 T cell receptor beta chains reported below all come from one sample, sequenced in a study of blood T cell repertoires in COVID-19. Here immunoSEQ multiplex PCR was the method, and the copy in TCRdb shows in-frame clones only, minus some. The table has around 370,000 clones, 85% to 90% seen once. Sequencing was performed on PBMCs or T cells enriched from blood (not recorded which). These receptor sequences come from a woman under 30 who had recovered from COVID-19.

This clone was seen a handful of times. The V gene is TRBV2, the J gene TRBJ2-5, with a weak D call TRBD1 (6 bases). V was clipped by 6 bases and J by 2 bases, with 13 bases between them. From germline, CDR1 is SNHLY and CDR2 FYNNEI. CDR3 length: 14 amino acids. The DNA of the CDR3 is TGTGCCAGCAGCTACGGGACAAAACAAGAGACCCAGTACTTC. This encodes CASSYGTKQETQYF.

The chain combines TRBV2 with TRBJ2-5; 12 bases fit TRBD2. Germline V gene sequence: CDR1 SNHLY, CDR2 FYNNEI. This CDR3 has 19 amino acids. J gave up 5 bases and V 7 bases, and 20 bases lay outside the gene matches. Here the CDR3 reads CASKLAGGLSLSWRETQYF. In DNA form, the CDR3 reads TGTGCCAGCAAACTAGCGGGGGGCCTTTCCCTTAGTTGGCGGGAGACCCAGTACTTC.

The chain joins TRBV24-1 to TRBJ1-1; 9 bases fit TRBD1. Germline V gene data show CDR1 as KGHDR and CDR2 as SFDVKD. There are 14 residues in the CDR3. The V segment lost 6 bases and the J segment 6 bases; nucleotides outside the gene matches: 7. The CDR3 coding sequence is TGTGCCACCAGTTCGGACAGGGGTTCGGCTGAAGCTTTCTTT. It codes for CATSSDRGSAEAFF.

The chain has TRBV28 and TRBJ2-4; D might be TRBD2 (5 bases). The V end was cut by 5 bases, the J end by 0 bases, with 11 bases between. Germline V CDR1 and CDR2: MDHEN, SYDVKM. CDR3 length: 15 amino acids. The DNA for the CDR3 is TGTGCCAGCAGTCCCCGGGAACTAGCCAAAAACATTCAGTACTTC. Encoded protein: CASSPRELAKNIQYF.

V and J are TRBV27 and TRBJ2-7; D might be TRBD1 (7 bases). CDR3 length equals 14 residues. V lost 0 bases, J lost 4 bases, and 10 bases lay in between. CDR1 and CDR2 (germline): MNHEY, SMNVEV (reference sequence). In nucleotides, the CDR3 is TGTGCCAGCAGTTTATCGCCAGGGGGGTACGAGCAGTACTTC. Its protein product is CASSLSPGGYEQYF.

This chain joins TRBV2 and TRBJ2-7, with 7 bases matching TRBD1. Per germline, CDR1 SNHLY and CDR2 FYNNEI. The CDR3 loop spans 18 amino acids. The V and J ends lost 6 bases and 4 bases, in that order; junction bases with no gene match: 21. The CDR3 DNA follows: TGTGCCAGCAGGGCCGGGACAGCTAACCTGAGAGCCAGATACGAGCAGTACTTC. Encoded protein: CASRAGTANLRARYEQYF.

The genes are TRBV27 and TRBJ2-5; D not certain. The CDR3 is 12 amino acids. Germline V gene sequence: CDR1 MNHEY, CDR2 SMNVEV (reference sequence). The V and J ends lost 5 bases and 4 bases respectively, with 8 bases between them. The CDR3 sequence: CASSTNSETQYF. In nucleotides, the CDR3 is TGTGCCAGCAGTACCAACTCAGAGACCCAGTACTTC.

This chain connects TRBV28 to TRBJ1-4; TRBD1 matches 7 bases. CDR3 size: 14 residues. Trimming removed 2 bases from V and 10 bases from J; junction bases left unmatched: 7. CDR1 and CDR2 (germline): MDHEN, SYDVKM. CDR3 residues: CASSLGDRLGKLFF. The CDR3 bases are TGTGCCAGCAGTTTAGGGGACAGACTTGGAAAACTGTTTTTT.

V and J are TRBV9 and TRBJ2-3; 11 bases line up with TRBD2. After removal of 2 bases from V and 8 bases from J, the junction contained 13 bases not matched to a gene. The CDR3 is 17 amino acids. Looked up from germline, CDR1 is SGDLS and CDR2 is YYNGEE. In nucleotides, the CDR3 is TGTGCCAGCAGCGTTAGCGGGGGGGCTGAGTTTTACGGTACGCAGTATTTT. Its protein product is CASSVSGGAEFYGTQYF.

Here the CDR3 reads CASSFYWRGSTDTQYF. Here the CDR3 DNA reads TGTGCCAGCAGTTTCTATTGGCGGGGTAGCACAGATACGCAGTATTTT. The chain couples TRBV28 to TRBJ2-3; TRBD2 is a possible D gene (6 bases). CDR1 MDHEN and CDR2 SYDVKM come from the germline V gene. Trimming left V 3 bases short and J 0 bases short, with 13 bases between. The CDR3 loop spans 16 amino acids. Based on the CDR3 plus reference TRBV28 and TRBJ2-3, the full variable domain is DVKVTQSSRYLVKRTGEKVFLECVQDMDHENMFWYRQDPGLGLRLIYFSYDVKMKEKGDIPEGYSVSREKKERFSLILESASTNQTSMYLCASSFYWRGSTDTQYFGPGTRLTVL.

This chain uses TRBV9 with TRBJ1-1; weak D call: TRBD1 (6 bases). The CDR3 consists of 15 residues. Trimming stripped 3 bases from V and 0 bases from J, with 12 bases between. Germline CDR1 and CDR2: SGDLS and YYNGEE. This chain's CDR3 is CASSATGSLNTEAFF. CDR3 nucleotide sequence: TGTGCCAGCAGCGCTACAGGGAGTTTGAACACTGAAGCTTTCTTT.

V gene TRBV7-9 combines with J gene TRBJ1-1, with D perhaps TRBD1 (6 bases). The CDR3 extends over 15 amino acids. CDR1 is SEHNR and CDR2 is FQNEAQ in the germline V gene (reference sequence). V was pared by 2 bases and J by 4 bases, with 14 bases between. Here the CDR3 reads CASSLRPGVSTEAFF. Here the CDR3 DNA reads TGTGCCAGCAGCTTACGCCCAGGGGTGAGCACTGAAGCTTTCTTT.

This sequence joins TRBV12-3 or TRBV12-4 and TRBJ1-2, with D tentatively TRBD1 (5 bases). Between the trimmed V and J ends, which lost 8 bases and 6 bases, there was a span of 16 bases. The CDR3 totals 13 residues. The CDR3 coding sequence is TGTGCCAGCGTCAAGTCGACAGAAGATGGCTACACCTTC. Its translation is CASVKSTEDGYTF.

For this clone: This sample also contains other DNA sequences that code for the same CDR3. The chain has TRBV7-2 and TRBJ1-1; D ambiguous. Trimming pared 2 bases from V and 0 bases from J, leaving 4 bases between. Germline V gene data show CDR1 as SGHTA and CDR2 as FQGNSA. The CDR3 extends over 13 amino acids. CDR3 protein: CASSLTLNTEAFF. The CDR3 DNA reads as TGTGCCAGCAGCTTAACTCTGAACACTGAAGCTTTCTTT. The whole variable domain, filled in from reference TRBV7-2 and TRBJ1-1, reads GAGVSQSPSNKVTEKGKDVELRCDPISGHTALYWYRQSLGQGLEFLIYFQGNSAPDKSGLPSDRFSAERTGGSVSTLTIQRTQQEDSAVYLCASSLTLNTEAFFGQGTRLTVV.

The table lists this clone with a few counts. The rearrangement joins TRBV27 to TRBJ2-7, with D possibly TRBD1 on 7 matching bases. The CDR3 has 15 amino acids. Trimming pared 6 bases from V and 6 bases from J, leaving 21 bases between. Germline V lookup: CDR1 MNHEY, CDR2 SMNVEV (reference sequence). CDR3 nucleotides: TGTGCCAGCAGGCCCCGCGCGGGGACAGCATCCGAGCAGTACTTC. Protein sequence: CASRPRAGTASEQYF.

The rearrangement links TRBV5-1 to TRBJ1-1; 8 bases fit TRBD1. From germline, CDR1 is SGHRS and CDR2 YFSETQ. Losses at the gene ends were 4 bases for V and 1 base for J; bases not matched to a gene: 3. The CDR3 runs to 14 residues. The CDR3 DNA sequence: TGCGCCAGCAGCCAGGGGGCCCAGAACACTGAAGCTTTCTTT. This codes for CASSQGAQNTEAFF. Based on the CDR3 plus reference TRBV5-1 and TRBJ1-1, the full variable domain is KAGVTQTPRYLIKTRGQQVTLSCSPISGHRSVSWYQQTPGQGLQFLFEYFSETQRNKGNFPGRFSGRQFSNSRSEMNVSTLELGDSALYLCASSQGAQNTEAFFGQGTRLTVV.

The DNA of the CDR3 is TGCGCCAGCACGAGCATTACTAGCCCCCCAGATACGCAGTATTTT. Translated, it gives CASTSITSPPDTQYF. V gene TRBV10-2 combines with J gene TRBJ2-3, with D maybe TRBD2 (6 bases). The V gene's germline CDR1 is WSHSY and CDR2 SAAADI. This CDR3 is built from 15 residues. Trimming pared 7 bases from V and 4 bases from J, leaving 18 bases between.

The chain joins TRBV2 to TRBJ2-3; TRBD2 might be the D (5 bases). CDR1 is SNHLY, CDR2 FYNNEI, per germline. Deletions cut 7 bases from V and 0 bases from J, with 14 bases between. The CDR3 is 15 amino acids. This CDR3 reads CASIGPEGSTDTQYF. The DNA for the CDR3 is TGTGCCAGCATCGGACCCGAGGGTAGCACAGATACGCAGTATTTT.

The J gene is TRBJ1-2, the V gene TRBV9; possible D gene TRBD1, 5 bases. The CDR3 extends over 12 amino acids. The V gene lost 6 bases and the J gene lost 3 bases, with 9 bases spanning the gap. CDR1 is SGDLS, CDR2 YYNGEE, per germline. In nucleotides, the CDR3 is TGTGCCAGCACCGGGGGGGACTATGGCTACACCTTC. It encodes CASTGGDYGYTF.

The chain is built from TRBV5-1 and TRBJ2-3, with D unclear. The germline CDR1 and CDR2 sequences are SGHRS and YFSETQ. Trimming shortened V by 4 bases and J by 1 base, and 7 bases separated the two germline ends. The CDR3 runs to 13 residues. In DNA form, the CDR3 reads TGCGCCAGCAGCATAGCCGGCACAGATACGCAGTATTTT. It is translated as CASSIAGTDTQYF.